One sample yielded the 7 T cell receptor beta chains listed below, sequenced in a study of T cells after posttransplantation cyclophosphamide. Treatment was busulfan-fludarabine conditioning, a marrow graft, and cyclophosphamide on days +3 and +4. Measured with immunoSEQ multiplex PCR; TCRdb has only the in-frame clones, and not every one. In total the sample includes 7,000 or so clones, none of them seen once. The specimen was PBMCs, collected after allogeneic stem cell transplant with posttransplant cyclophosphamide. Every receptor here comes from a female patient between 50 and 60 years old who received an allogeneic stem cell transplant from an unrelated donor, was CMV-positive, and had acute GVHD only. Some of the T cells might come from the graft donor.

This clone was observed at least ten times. DNA for the CDR3: TGTGCCAGCAGCTTATCCACGGCGGTCGGGCAGTTCTTC. Translation gives CASSLSTAVGQFF. The chain recombines TRBV11-3 with TRBJ2-1, with D uncertain. Trimming shortened V by 2 bases and J by 12 bases, and 14 bases separated the two germline ends. The germline CDR1 and CDR2 sequences are SGHNT and YENEEA. CDR3 length: 13 amino acids.

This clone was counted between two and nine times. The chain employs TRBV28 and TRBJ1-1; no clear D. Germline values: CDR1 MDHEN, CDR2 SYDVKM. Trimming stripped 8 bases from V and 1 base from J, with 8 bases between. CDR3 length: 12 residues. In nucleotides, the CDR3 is TGTGCCAGCCAGACTCGGAACACTGAAGCTTTCTTT. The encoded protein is CASQTRNTEAFF.

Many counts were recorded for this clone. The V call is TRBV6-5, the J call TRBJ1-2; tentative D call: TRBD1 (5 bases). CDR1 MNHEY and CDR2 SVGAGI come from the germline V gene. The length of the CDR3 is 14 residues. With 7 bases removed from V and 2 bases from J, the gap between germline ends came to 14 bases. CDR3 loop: CASTRGGENYGYTF. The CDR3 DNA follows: TGTGCCAGCACCAGAGGAGGGGAGAACTATGGCTACACCTTC.

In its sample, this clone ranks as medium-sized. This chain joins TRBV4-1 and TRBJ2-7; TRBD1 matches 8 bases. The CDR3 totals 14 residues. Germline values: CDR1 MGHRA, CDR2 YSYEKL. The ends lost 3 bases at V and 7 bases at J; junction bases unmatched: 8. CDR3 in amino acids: CASSHWTGPGEQYF. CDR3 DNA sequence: TGCGCCAGCAGCCACTGGACAGGGCCGGGGGAGCAGTACTTC.

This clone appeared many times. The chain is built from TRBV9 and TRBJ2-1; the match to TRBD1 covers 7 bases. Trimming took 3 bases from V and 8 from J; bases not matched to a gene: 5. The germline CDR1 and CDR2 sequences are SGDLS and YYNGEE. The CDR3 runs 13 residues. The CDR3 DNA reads TGTGCCAGCAGCGGACAGGGTTTGCATGAGCAGTTCTTC. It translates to CASSGQGLHEQFF.

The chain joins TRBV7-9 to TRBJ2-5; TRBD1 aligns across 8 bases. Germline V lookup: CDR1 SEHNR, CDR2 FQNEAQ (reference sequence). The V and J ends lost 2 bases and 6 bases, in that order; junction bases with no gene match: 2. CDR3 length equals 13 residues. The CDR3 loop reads CASSLQGAKTQYF. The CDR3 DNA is TGTGCCAGCAGCTTACAGGGGGCGAAGACCCAGTACTTC.

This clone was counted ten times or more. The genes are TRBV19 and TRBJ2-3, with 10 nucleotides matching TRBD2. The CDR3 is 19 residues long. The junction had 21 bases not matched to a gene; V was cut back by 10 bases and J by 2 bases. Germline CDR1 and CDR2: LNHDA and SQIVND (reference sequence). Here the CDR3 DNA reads TGTGCCACAATATATGCCCGTCCCAAGCGGGAGGGCCTCACAGATACGCAGTATTTT. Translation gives CATIYARPKREGLTDTQYF.